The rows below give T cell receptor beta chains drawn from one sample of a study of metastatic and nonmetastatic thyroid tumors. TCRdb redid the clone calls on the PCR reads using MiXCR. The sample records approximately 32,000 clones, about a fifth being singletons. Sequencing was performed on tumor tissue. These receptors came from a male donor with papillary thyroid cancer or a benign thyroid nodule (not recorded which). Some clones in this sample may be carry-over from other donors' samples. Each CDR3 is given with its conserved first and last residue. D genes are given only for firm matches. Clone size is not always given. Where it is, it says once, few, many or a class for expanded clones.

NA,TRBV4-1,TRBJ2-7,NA,CASSRTDPRDHYEQYF,TGCGCCAGCAGCCGGACAGATCCTCGGGACCACTACGAGCAGTACTTC
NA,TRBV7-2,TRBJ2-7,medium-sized,CASSVGHRDSYEQYF,TGTGCCAGCAGCGTAGGACACAGGGATTCCTACGAGCAGTACTTC
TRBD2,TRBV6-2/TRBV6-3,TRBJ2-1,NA,CASSYSPLAGDGNEQFF,TGTGCCAGCAGTTACTCCCCTCTAGCGGGAGATGGTAATGAGCAGTTCTTC
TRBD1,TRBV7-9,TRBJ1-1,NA,CVSSLGGQVAKAFF,TGTGTCAGCAGCTTAGGGGGACAGGTAGCAAAAGCTTTCTTT
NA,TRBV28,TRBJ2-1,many,CASSSPRGGGKYNEQFF,TGTGCCAGCAGTTCCCCCCGAGGAGGCGGAAAATACAATGAGCAGTTCTTC
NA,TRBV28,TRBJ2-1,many,CASSLQQYNEQFF,TGTGCCAGCAGTTTACAACAGTACAATGAGCAGTTCTTC
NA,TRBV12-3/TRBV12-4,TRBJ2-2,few,CASTLGGNTGELFF,TGTGCCAGCACCTTAGGAGGCAACACCGGGGAGCTGTTTTTT
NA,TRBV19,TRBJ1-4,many,CASSFGKGKLFF,TGTGCCAGTAGCTTCGGAAAGGGAAAACTGTTTTTT
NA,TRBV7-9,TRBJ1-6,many,CASSPTGRNSPLHF,TGTGCCAGCAGCCCGACAGGCAGGAATTCACCCCTCCACTTT
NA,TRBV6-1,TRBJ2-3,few,CESSMLLTDTQYF,TGTGAAAGCAGCATGTTACTCACAGATACGCAGTATTTT
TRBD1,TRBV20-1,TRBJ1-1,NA,CSATRYDRGVDTEAFF,TGCAGTGCTACACGATACGACAGGGGGGTGGACACTGAAGCTTTCTTT
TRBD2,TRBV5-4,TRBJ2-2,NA,CASSPEGGRTGELFF,TGTGCCAGCAGCCCGGAGGGCGGGAGGACCGGGGAGCTGTTTTTT
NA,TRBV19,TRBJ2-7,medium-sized,CASSIVPTNYEQYF,TGTGCCAGTAGTATCGTTCCCACGAACTACGAGCAGTACTTC
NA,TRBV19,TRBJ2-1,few,CASSILQVNEQFF,TGTGCCAGTAGTATATTACAGGTGAATGAGCAGTTCTTC
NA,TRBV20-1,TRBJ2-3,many,CSARGQTSTDTQYF,TGCAGTGCTAGAGGTCAAACTAGCACAGATACGCAGTATTTT
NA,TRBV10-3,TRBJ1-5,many,CAIKGEPDQPQHF,TGTGCCATCAAGGGGGAACCTGATCAGCCCCAGCATTTT
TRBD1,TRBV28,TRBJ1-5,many,CASSPIQGTDNQPQHF,TGTGCCAGCAGTCCCATACAGGGGACTGATAATCAGCCCCAGCATTTT
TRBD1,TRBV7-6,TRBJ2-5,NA,CASSLEQGAFETQYF,TGTGCCAGCAGCTTAGAACAGGGGGCGTTTGAGACCCAGTACTTC
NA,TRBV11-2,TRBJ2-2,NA,CASSLGPGKANTGELFF,TGTGCCAGCAGTCTAGGCCCAGGGAAAGCGAACACCGGGGAGCTGTTTTTT
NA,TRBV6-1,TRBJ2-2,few,CASNEVNGDLFF,TGTGCCAGCAACGAAGTGAACGGGGATCTGTTTTTT
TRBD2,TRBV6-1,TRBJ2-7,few,CAASPGLAEGYEQYF,TGTGCCGCTAGCCCGGGACTAGCTGAGGGGTACGAGCAGTACTTC
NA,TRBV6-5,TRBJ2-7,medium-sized,CASSYGAGKHYEQYF,TGTGCCAGCAGTTACGGGGCAGGGAAGCACTACGAGCAGTACTTC
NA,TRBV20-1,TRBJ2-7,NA,CSAARSWSRNYEQYF,TGCAGTGCGGCTCGGAGCTGGAGTCGTAACTACGAGCAGTACTTC
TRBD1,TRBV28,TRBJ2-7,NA,CASGDRGHEQYF,TGTGCCAGCGGGGACAGGGGGCACGAGCAGTACTTC
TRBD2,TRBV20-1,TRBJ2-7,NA,CSARDFAGLAGGGTYEQYF,TGCAGTGCTAGAGATTTCGCCGGACTAGCGGGAGGGGGGACCTACGAGCAGTACTTC
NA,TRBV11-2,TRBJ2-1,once,CASSLVVADTYNEQFF,TGTGCCAGCAGCTTAGTGGTAGCGGACACCTACAATGAGCAGTTCTTC
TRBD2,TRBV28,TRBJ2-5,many,CASSLSGLAGETQYF,TGTGCCAGCAGTTTATCGGGACTAGCTGGAGAGACCCAGTACTTC
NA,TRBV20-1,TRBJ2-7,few,CSARYSYEQYF,TGCAGTGCTAGATATTCCTACGAGCAGTACTTC
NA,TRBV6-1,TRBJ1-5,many,CASSIRGGNQPQHF,TGTGCCAGCAGTATTCGGGGTGGCAATCAGCCCCAGCATTTT
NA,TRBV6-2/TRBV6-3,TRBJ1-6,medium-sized,CASSLWQDNSPLHF,TGTGCCAGCAGCCTCTGGCAGGATAATTCACCCCTCCACTTT
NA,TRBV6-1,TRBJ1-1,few,CASSEEGSGSNTEAFF,TGTGCCAGCAGTGAAGAGGGTTCAGGTTCGAACACTGAAGCTTTCTTT
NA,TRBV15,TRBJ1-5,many,CATSRRGWGNQPQHF,TGTGCCACCAGCCGTAGGGGCTGGGGCAATCAGCCCCAGCATTTT
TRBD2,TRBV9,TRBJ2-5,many,CASSVGSGRATRETQYF,TGTGCCAGCAGCGTGGGGAGCGGGAGGGCCACGAGAGAGACCCAGTACTTC
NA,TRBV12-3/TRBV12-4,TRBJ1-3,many,CASSLNGNTIYF,TGTGCCAGCAGTTTAAATGGAAACACCATATATTTT
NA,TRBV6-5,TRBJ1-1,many,CASSYSGRANTEAFF,TGTGCCAGCAGTTACTCAGGCAGGGCGAACACTGAAGCTTTCTTT
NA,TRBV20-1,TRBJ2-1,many,CSAAFTRSNEQFF,TGCAGTGCTGCCTTTACTAGATCGAATGAGCAGTTCTTC
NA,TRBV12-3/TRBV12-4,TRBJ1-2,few,CASSLGSVDYTF,TGTGCCAGCAGTTTAGGGTCAGTCGACTACACCTTC
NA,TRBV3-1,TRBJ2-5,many,CASSQDLSPPETQYF,TGTGCCAGCAGCCAAGATCTGTCTCCTCCAGAGACCCAGTACTTC
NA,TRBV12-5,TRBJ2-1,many,CASAPTTSNEQFF,TGTGCTAGTGCACCTACTACCTCCAATGAGCAGTTCTTC